What follows are 32 T cell receptor beta chains derived from one specimen sequenced in a study of early T cells in non-severe SARS-CoV-2 infection. TCRdb redid the calling of the 5' RACE reads with MiXCR, one entry per CDR3 protein. Here the sample spans some 40,000 distinct CDR3 sequences, around 5.8% being singletons. The sample in question was whole blood, obtained at baseline. Every receptor here comes from an adult who was a healthcare worker with PCR-confirmed SARS-CoV-2 infection or an uninfected control (not recorded which).

This clonotype was counted a few times. This sequence joins TRBV6-1 and TRBJ1-2; 9 nucleotides agree with TRBD1. Germline lookup yields CDR1 MNHNS and CDR2 SASEGT. The CDR3 runs to 14 residues. The junction had 7 bases not matched to a gene; V was cut back by 7 bases and J by 4 bases. The CDR3 spells CASTKDRGVYGYTF. CDR3 DNA sequence: TGTGCCAGCACTAAGGACAGGGGCGTCTATGGCTACACCTTC.

The chain has TRBV3-1 and TRBJ2-7, with 9 nucleotides matching TRBD2. The V and J ends lost 4 bases and 3 bases, in that order; junction bases with no gene match: 7. Germline V CDR1 and CDR2: LGHDT, YNNKEL (reference sequence). The CDR3 spans 15 residues. The chain's CDR3 is CASSRGTSQSYEQYF. The CDR3 nucleotides read TGTGCCAGCAGCCGGGGGACTAGCCAAAGCTACGAGCAGTACTTC.

V is TRBV10-2 and J is TRBJ1-1, with D perhaps TRBD1 (5 bases). Trimming left V 4 bases short and J 1 base short, with 10 bases between. Germline V gene sequence: CDR1 WSHSY, CDR2 SAAADI. The CDR3 has 14 residues. The CDR3 DNA reads as TGCGCCAGCAGTGGGCAAACAGGGAACACTGAAGCTTTCTTT. Amino acid sequence: CASSGQTGNTEAFF.

There are many counts of this clonotype. The chain has TRBV14 and TRBJ2-2; 10 nucleotides align to TRBD2. Germline assignment: CDR1 SGHDN and CDR2 FVKESK. The CDR3 runs 18 residues. The V segment lost 6 bases and the J segment 4 bases; nucleotides outside the gene matches: 14. In DNA form, the CDR3 reads TGTGCCAGCAGTGGACTAGCGGAAGGTTGGACAGTCACCGGGGAGCTGTTTTTT. Translation: CASSGLAEGWTVTGELFF.

The chain joins TRBV5-1 to TRBJ1-2; D remains ambiguous. Germline V CDR1 and CDR2: SGHRS, YFSETQ. V was pared by 4 bases and J by 3 bases, with 16 bases between. The CDR3 is 15 residues long. CDR3 DNA sequence: TGCGCCAGCAGCCCGGTAGAGGCAGGCCACTATGGCTACACCTTC. Translation gives CASSPVEAGHYGYTF. Looking up the rest from reference TRBV5-1 and TRBJ1-2 gives the full variable domain: KAGVTQTPRYLIKTRGQQVTLSCSPISGHRSVSWYQQTPGQGLQFLFEYFSETQRNKGNFPGRFSGRQFSNSRSEMNVSTLELGDSALYLCASSPVEAGHYGYTFGSGTRLTVV.

This clonotype was counted ten times or more. The chain employs TRBV5-1 and TRBJ2-7, with a weak D call TRBD1 (6 bases). Germline CDR1 and CDR2: SGHRS and YFSETQ. V dropped 4 bases and J dropped 6 bases, with 14 bases sitting between them. The CDR3 contains 13 residues. This chain's CDR3 is CASSARVDSEQYF. As DNA, the CDR3 is TGCGCCAGCAGCGCAAGGGTGGACAGCGAGCAGTACTTC.

The chain recombines TRBV11-2 with TRBJ2-4; D gene ambiguous. The germline V and J ends were trimmed by 5 bases and 0 bases, with 17 bases remaining between them. This CDR3 contains 17 residues. In germline, CDR1 is SGHAT, CDR2 FQNNGV. The CDR3 DNA reads TGTGCCAGCAGCCAATCTTCTCGGGTACTAGCCAAAAACATTCAGTACTTC. Encoded protein: CASSQSSRVLAKNIQYF. Looking up the rest from reference TRBV11-2 and TRBJ2-4 gives the full variable domain: EAGVAQSPRYKIIEKRQSVAFWCNPISGHATLYWYQQILGQGPKLLIQFQNNGVVDDSQLPKDRFSAERLKGVDSTLKIQPAKLEDSAVYLCASSQSSRVLAKNIQYFGAGTRLSVL.

This clonotype was detected a few times. The chain employs TRBV7-2 and TRBJ1-1, with 7 bases identical to TRBD1. Germline V gives CDR1 SGHTA, CDR2 FQGNSA. The CDR3 covers 16 residues. J lost 3 bases, V lost 5 bases, and 12 bases had no gene match. Written as DNA, the CDR3 is TGTGCCAGCAGCCTCGGGGTACAGGGGTATTACACTGAAGCTTTCTTT. It codes for CASSLGVQGYYTEAFF.

This clonotype was detected many times. The chain combines TRBV7-6 with TRBJ2-1, with TRBD2 as a possible D gene (6 bases). The ends were cut back, 6 bases at V and 2 bases at J, with 14 bases in the middle. Germline CDR1 is SGHVS and CDR2 is FNYEAQ. This CDR3 is 15 amino acids long. The CDR3 loop is CASRRASDPYNEQFF. In nucleotides, the CDR3 is TGTGCCAGCAGGCGGGCTAGCGACCCCTACAATGAGCAGTTCTTC.

This clonotype was seen repeatedly, ten times or more. The chain has TRBV12-3 or TRBV12-4 and TRBJ1-1, with D unresolved. Trimming stripped 1 base from V and 2 bases from J, with 8 bases between. CDR3 length equals 14 residues. In DNA, the CDR3 is TGTGCCAGCAGTTTAGTCGTAGGTAACACTGAAGCTTTCTTT. It encodes CASSLVVGNTEAFF.

V usage is TRBV19 and J usage is TRBJ2-1; 10 bases map to TRBD2. J gave up 4 bases and V 2 bases, and 5 bases lay outside the gene matches. The length of the CDR3 is 16 residues. CDR1 LNHDA and CDR2 SQIVND come from the germline V gene (reference sequence). This chain's CDR3 is CASSILVAGGYNEQFF. DNA for the CDR3: TGTGCCAGTAGTATATTAGTAGCGGGGGGTTACAATGAGCAGTTCTTC.

This clonotype occurred many times. J is TRBJ2-1 and V is TRBV5-4; D call uncertain. Germline CDR1 SGHNT, CDR2 YYREEE (reference sequence). V was trimmed by 1 base and J by 0 bases, leaving 8 bases between them. CDR3 length equals 15 residues. CDR3 in DNA: TGTGCCAGCAGCTTGATGGTCAGCTCCTACAATGAGCAGTTCTTC. The encoded protein is CASSLMVSSYNEQFF.

This clonotype has a count of ten or more. V is TRBV7-7 and J is TRBJ2-5; D could derive from TRBD1 or TRBD2 (5 bases each). This CDR3 region has 13 residues. The V gene lost 3 bases and the J gene lost 6 bases, with 11 bases spanning the gap. In germline, CDR1 is SSHAT, CDR2 FNYEAQ (reference sequence). The CDR3 DNA reads TGTGCCAGCAGCTTGGGTCAGGGACAGACCCAGTACTTC. Its translation: CASSLGQGQTQYF.

This clonotype was seen repeatedly, ten times or more. CDR3 DNA: TGTGCCAGCAGCTTAACTAGCGGGAACCGAGATACGCAGTATTTT. As protein: CASSLTSGNRDTQYF. The chain employs TRBV11-2 and TRBJ2-3, with 10 bases lining up with TRBD2. Germline CDR1 SGHAT, CDR2 FQNNGV. J was trimmed by 5 bases and V by 2 bases; bases with no gene match: 4. This CDR3 spans 15 amino acids.

This clonotype was seen many times. The J gene is TRBJ1-1, the V gene TRBV20-1; D gene uncertain. CDR1 is DFQATT and CDR2 is SNEGSKA in the germline V gene (reference sequence). Deletions cut 6 bases from V and 6 bases from J, with 23 bases between. The CDR3 length is 15 residues. CDR3 nucleotide sequence: TGCAGTGCCAAAAGCCCAACGTCAGAAGTGGCTGAAGCTTTCTTT. This gives the protein CSAKSPTSEVAEAFF.

This clonotype was counted at least ten times. The DNA of the CDR3 is TGCAGTGCTAGAGCGATGGACAGGGACACTGAAGCTTTCTTT. Protein: CSARAMDRDTEAFF. This chain joins TRBV20-1 and TRBJ1-1; 8 bases align to TRBD1. Germline CDR1 is DFQATT and CDR2 is SNEGSKA (reference sequence). Germline trimming cut 1 base from V and 3 bases from J; bases unmatched to any gene: 4. This CDR3 region has 14 residues.

This clonotype has a count of ten or more. This chain joins TRBV5-1 and TRBJ1-2, with D perhaps matching TRBD1 (5 bases). The CDR3 covers 14 residues. CDR1 and CDR2 (germline): SGHRS, YFSETQ. The V end was cut by 0 bases, the J end by 5 bases, with 11 bases between. CDR3 sequence: CASSLDTREYGYTF. Here the CDR3 DNA reads TGCGCCAGCAGCTTGGATACCAGGGAATATGGCTACACCTTC.

This clonotype was counted many times. The V gene is TRBV27, the J gene TRBJ2-5; no clear D. The germline V gene encodes CDR1 MNHEY and CDR2 SMNVEV (reference sequence). Between the trimmed V and J ends, which lost 6 bases and 0 bases, there was a span of 5 bases. The CDR3 extends over 12 amino acids. As DNA, the CDR3 is TGTGCCAGCAGGCGAAACCAAGAGACCCAGTACTTC. Translation: CASRRNQETQYF.

The sample holds many counts of this clonotype. The chain combines TRBV4-3 with TRBJ1-6; D is ambiguous. The CDR3 totals 16 residues. The germline V gene encodes CDR1 LGHNA and CDR2 YSLEER. V lost 0 bases and J lost 9, with 15 bases in between. The CDR3 sequence is CASSQDPTGSTSPLHF. The CDR3 DNA reads as TGCGCCAGCAGCCAAGATCCGACCGGGAGTACTTCACCCCTCCACTTT.

This clonotype came up many times. V gene TRBV9 combines with J gene TRBJ2-3; 12 bases align to TRBD2. Germline V gene data show CDR1 as SGDLS and CDR2 as YYNGEE. V shed 0 bases, J shed 5 bases, and the junction held 7 bases outside the gene matches. The CDR3 length is 17 residues. The CDR3: CASSVDPSGGAVDTQYF. The CDR3 DNA sequence: TGTGCCAGCAGCGTAGACCCTAGCGGGGGGGCAGTAGATACGCAGTATTTT. Full variable domain (missing parts from reference TRBV9 and TRBJ2-3): DSGVTQTPKHLITATGQRVTLRCSPRSGDLSVYWYQQSLDQGLQFLIQYYNGEERAKGNILERFSAQQFPDLHSELNLSSLELGDSALYFCASSVDPSGGAVDTQYFGPGTRLTVL.

CDR3 sequence (DNA): TGTGCCTGGAGTCTAGGACAGGGATCCTACGAGCAGTACTTC. It yields the protein CAWSLGQGSYEQYF. J is TRBJ2-7 and V is TRBV30, with 8 bases that match TRBD1. CDR3 size: 14 residues. The germline V gene encodes CDR1 GTSNPN and CDR2 SVGIG (reference sequence). V shed 2 bases and J 1 base; nucleotides not matched to a gene: 4.

The sample holds many counts of this clonotype. This chain links TRBV4-3 with TRBJ1-2; possible D gene TRBD1, 6 bases. Trimming removed 4 bases at V and 0 bases at J, with 18 bases between. CDR3 size: 17 residues. Per the germline V gene, CDR1 is LGHNA and CDR2 is YSLEER. The CDR3 region has the DNA TGCGCCAGCAGCCCGCGAGGTCTCGACAGGACTAACTATGGCTACACCTTC. This sequence encodes CASSPRGLDRTNYGYTF.

This clonotype was seen at least ten times. V usage is TRBV27 and J usage is TRBJ2-7; D possibly matches TRBD1 or TRBD2 (5 bases each). Per the germline V gene, CDR1 is MNHEY and CDR2 is SMNVEV (reference sequence). With 6 bases removed from V and 5 bases from J, the gap between germline ends came to 17 bases. The CDR3 has 14 amino acids. CDR3 in amino acids: CASSLSRGSHEQYF. The CDR3 DNA is TGTGCCAGCAGCCTATCGAGGGGATCCCACGAGCAGTACTTC.

This clonotype appeared many times. The V gene is TRBV19, the J gene TRBJ2-7; D possibly corresponds to TRBD2 (5 bases). CDR1 is LNHDA and CDR2 is SQIVND in the germline V gene (reference sequence). The CDR3 loop spans 12 amino acids. Trimming cost V 6 bases and J 3 bases, with 9 bases left between them. CDR3 in DNA: TGTGCCAGTAGCGCCGGGGACTACGAGCAGTACTTC. Translation gives CASSAGDYEQYF.

This clonotype was seen at least ten times. The rearrangement uses TRBV11-3 and TRBJ2-1; D is undetermined. The CDR3 covers 16 residues. Trimming stripped 6 bases from V and 5 bases from J, with 20 bases between. The germline V gene encodes CDR1 SGHNT and CDR2 YENEEA. In DNA form, the CDR3 reads TGTGCCAGCAGTCATTCTCTTGGAAACCTCAACAATGAGCAGTTCTTC. It codes for CASSHSLGNLNNEQFF.

This clonotype was observed at least ten times. This sequence joins TRBV14 and TRBJ2-5; 13 nucleotides line up with TRBD2. Trimming took 3 bases from V and 4 from J; bases not matched to a gene: 5. This CDR3 spans 16 amino acids. Germline lookup yields CDR1 SGHDN and CDR2 FVKESK. This chain's CDR3 is CASSQIGTSGTETQYF. The CDR3, as DNA: TGTGCCAGCAGCCAGATAGGGACTAGCGGGACAGAGACCCAGTACTTC.

This clonotype occurred many times. The chain joins TRBV28 to TRBJ1-1; TRBD1 matches 7 bases. The trim removed 6 bases at V and 11 bases at J, leaving 9 bases unmatched. Germline V gives CDR1 MDHEN, CDR2 SYDVKM. There are 12 residues in the CDR3. The CDR3 spells CASSPSTGTAFF. In nucleotides, the CDR3 is TGTGCCAGCAGCCCGTCGACAGGGACGGCTTTCTTT.

This clonotype has ten or more counts. This chain links TRBV27 with TRBJ2-3, with 7 positions matching TRBD2. V was clipped by 1 base and J by 6 bases; unmatched bases: 7. Germline assignment: CDR1 MNHEY and CDR2 SMNVEV (reference sequence). The CDR3 is 15 residues long. CDR3 sequence (DNA): TGTGCCAGCAGTTTATTCCGCGGGGGAATGGATACGCAGTATTTT. Protein sequence: CASSLFRGGMDTQYF.

This clonotype was observed at least ten times. The chain employs TRBV20-1 and TRBJ1-3; D gene unclear. CDR3 length: 15 residues. The ends were cut back, 5 bases at V and 4 bases at J, with 18 bases in the middle. Germline values: CDR1 DFQATT, CDR2 SNEGSKA (reference sequence). The CDR3 bases are TGCAGTGCTGTAGCCGCGAGGCGGCAAGGAAACACCATATATTTT. Its translation is CSAVAARRQGNTIYF.

This clonotype was detected ten times or more. The gene calls are TRBV19 and TRBJ1-5; unclear D gene. CDR1 and CDR2 (germline): LNHDA, SQIVND (reference sequence). V was trimmed by 10 bases and J by 1 base, leaving 5 bases between them. The CDR3 loop spans 11 amino acids. CDR3 sequence (DNA): TGTGCCATAGGGAGCAATCAGCCCCAGCATTTT. As protein: CAIGSNQPQHF. The whole variable domain, remainder taken from reference TRBV19 and TRBJ1-5, is DGGITQSPKYLFRKEGQNVTLSCEQNLNHDAMYWYRQDPGQGLRLIYYSQIVNDFQKGDIAEGYSVSREKKESFPLTVTSAQKNPTAFYLCAIGSNQPQHFGDGTRLSIL.

This clonotype has ten or more counts. This chain links TRBV7-2 with TRBJ1-3, with D possibly matching TRBD1 (5 bases). The V end lost 1 base, the J end lost 6 bases, and 13 bases lay between the germline ends. Germline lookup yields CDR1 SGHTA and CDR2 FQGNSA. This CDR3 is 15 amino acids long. As DNA, the CDR3 is TGTGCCAGCAGCTTAGATTTAGGGGCTGAAAACACCATATATTTT. This translates into CASSLDLGAENTIYF.

At least ten counts were recorded for this clonotype. The chain carries TRBV5-5 and TRBJ2-2; possibly TRBD2 for D (6 bases). Germline CDR1 and CDR2: SGHKS and YYEKEE (reference sequence). The CDR3 loop spans 13 amino acids. V gave up 2 bases and J gave up 4 bases, with 6 bases separating them. The CDR3 protein is CASSFSGTGELFF. The CDR3, as DNA: TGTGCCAGCAGCTTTAGCGGCACCGGGGAGCTGTTTTTT.